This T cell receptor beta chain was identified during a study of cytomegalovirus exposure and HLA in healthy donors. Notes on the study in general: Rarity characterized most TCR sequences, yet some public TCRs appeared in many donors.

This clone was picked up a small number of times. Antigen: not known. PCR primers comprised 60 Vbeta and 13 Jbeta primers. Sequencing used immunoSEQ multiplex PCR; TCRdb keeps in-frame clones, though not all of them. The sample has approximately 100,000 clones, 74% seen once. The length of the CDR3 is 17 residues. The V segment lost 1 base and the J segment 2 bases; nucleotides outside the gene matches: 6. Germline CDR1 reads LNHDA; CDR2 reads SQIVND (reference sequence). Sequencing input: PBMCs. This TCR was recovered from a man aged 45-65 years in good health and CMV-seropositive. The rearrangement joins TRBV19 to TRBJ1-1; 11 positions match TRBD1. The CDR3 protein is CASSIVKGTGGNTEAFF. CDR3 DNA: TGTGCCAGTAGTATAGTTAAAGGGACAGGGGGTAACACTGAAGCTTTCTTT.